This T cell receptor beta chain is drawn from a study of CD8+ T cells in alopecia areata. Overall study: Each of the treated patients was given oral tofacitinib, 5 to 10 mg twice daily, for moderate-to-severe alopecia areata.

Following RNA extraction, reverse transcription yielded cDNA that acted as the sequencing template. Assay: immunoSEQ multiplex PCR; the TCRdb copy retains only in-frame clones and omits some. The data hold under 350,000 clones, with roughly 60% observed a single time. Treatment denoted: oral pan-JAK inhibitor, 5-10 mg twice daily. Sequenced here: CD4+ T cells sorted from blood, sampled at week 24, from a patient treated with tofacitinib. The origin of this receptor is a human donor with alopecia areata.

CDR3 coding DNA: TGTGCCACCAGCAGAGCCAAGACAGTGTACGAGCAGTACTTC. It codes for CATSRAKTVYEQYF. The gene calls are TRBV15 and TRBJ2-7; the D gene is possibly TRBD1 (5 bases). Germline assignment: CDR1 LNHNV and CDR2 YYDKDF (reference sequence). Trimming took off 1 base at V and 4 bases at J, with 11 bases between the two ends. This CDR3 contains 14 residues.